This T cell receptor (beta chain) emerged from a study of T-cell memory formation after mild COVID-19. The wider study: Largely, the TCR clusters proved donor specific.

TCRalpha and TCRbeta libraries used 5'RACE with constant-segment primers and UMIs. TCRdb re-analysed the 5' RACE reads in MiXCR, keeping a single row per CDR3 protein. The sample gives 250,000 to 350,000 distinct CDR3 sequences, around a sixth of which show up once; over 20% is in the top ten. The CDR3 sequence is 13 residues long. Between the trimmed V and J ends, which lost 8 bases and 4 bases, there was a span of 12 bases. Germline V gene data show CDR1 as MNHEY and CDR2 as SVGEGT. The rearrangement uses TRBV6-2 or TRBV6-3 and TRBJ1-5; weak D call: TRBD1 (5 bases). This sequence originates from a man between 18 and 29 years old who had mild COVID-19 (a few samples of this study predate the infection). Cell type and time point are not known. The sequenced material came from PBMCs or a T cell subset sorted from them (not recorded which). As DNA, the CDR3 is TGTGCCAGCCGGGACGGATGGAATCAGCCCCAGCATTTT. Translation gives CASRDGWNQPQHF.